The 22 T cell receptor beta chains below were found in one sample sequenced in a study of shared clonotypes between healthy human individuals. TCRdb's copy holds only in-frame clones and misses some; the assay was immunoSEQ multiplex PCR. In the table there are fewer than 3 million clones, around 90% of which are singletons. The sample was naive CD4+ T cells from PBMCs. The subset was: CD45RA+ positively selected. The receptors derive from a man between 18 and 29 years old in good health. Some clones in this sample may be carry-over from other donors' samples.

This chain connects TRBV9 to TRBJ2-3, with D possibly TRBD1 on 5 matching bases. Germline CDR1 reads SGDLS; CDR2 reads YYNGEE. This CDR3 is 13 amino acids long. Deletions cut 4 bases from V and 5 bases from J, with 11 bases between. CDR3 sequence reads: CASSFDSEDTQYF. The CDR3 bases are TGTGCCAGCAGCTTCGACAGCGAAGATACGCAGTATTTT.

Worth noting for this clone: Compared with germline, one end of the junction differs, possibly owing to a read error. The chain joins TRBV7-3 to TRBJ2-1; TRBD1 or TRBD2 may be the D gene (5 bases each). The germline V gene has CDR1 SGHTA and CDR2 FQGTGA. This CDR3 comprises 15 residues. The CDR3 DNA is TGTGCCAGCAGCCTAACTTGGGGGTCCTACAATGAGCAGTTCTTC. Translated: CASSLTWGSYNEQFF.

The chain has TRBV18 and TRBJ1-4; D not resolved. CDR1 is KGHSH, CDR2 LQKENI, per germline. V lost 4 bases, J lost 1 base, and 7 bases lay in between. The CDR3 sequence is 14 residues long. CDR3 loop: CASSLGITNEKLFF. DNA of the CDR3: TGTGCCAGCTCACTCGGGATAACTAATGAAAAACTGTTTTTT.

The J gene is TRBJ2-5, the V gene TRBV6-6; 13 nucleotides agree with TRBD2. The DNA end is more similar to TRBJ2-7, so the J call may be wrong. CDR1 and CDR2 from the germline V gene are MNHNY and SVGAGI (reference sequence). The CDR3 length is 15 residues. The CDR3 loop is CASSSRTSGSDEQYF. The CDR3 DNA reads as TGTGCCAGCAGTTCTCGGACTAGCGGGAGCGACGAGCAGTACTTC.

CDR3 sequence: CASSRDRFYGYTF. CDR3 coding DNA: TGTGCCAGCAGTCGGGACAGGTTCTATGGCTACACCTTC. The rearrangement uses TRBV6-1 and TRBJ1-2, with TRBD1 identical over 8 bases. J lost 4 bases, V lost 5 bases, and 3 bases had no gene match. The CDR3 extends over 13 amino acids. From germline, CDR1 is MNHNS and CDR2 SASEGT.

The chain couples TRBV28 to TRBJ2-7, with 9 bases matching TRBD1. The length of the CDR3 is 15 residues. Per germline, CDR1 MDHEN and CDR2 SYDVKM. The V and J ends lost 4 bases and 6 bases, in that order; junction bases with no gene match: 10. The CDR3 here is CASSSSNRGRFEQYF. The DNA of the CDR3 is TGTGCCAGCAGTTCATCCAACAGGGGGCGCTTCGAGCAGTACTTC. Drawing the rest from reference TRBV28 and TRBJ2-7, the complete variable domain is DVKVTQSSRYLVKRTGEKVFLECVQDMDHENMFWYRQDPGLGLRLIYFSYDVKMKEKGDIPEGYSVSREKKERFSLILESASTNQTSMYLCASSSSNRGRFEQYFGPGTRLTVT.

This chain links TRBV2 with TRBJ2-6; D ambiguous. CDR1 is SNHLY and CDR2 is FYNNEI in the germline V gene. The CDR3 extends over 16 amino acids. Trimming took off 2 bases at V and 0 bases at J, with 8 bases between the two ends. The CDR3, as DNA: TGTGCCAGCAGTGAAATCGACAACTCTGGGGCCAACGTCCTGACTTTC. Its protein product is CASSEIDNSGANVLTF.

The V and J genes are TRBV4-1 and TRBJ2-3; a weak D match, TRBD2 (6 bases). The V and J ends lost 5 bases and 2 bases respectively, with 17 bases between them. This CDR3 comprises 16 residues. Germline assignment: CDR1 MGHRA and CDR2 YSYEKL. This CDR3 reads CASSAGGRGFTDTQYF. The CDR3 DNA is TGCGCCAGCAGCGCCGGGGGAAGGGGATTCACAGATACGCAGTATTTT.

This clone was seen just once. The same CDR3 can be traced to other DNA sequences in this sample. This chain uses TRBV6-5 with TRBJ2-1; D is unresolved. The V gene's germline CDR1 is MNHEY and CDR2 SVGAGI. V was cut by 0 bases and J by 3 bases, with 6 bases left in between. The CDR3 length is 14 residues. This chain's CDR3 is CASSYSFSYNEQFF. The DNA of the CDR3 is TGTGCCAGCAGTTACTCGTTCAGCTACAATGAGCAGTTCTTC.

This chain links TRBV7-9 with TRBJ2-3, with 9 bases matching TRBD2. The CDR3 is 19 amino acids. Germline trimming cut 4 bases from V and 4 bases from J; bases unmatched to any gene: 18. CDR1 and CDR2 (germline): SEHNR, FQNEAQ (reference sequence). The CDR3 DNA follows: TGTGCCAGCAGCTCATCGCCAGGGGGGGGACTAGCTGTTGCAGATACGCAGTATTTT. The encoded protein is CASSSSPGGGLAVADTQYF.

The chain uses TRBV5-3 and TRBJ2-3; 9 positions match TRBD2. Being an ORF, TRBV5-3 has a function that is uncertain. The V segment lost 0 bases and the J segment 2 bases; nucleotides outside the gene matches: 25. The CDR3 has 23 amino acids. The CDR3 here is CARSLVAGVREQLIQILTDTQYF. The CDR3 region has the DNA TGTGCCAGAAGCTTGGTAGCGGGAGTTCGGGAACAGCTAATACAGATACTCACAGATACGCAGTATTTT.

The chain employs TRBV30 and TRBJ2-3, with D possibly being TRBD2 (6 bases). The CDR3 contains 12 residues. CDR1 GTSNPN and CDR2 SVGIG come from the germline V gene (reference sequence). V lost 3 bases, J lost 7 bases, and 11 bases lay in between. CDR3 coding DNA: TGTGCCTGGAGGCTAGCGATAAATACGCAGTATTTT. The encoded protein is CAWRLAINTQYF.

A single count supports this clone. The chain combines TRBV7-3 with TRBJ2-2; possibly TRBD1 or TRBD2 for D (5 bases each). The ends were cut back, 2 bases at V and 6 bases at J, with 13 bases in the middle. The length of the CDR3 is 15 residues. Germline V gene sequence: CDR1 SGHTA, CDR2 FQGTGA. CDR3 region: CASSLLGPRSGELFF. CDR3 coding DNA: TGTGCCAGCAGCTTATTGGGACCCAGATCCGGGGAGCTGTTTTTT.

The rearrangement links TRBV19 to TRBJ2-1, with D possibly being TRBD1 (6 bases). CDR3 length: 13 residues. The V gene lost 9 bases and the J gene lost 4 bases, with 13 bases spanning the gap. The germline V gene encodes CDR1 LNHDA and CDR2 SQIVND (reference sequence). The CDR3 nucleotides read TGTGCCAGCGCAACAGGGTGGTACAATGAGCAGTTCTTC. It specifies CASATGWYNEQFF.

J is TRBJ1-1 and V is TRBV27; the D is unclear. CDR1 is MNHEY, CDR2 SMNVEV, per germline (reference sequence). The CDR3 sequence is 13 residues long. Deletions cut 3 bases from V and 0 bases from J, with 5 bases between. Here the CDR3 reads CASSFQMNTEAFF. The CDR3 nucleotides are TGTGCCAGCAGTTTTCAGATGAACACTGAAGCTTTCTTT.

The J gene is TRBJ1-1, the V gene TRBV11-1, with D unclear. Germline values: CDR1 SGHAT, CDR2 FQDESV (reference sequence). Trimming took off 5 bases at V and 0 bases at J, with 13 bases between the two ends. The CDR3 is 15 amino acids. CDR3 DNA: TGTGCCAGCAGCCGATCCACACGAGTGAACACTGAAGCTTTCTTT. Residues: CASSRSTRVNTEAFF.

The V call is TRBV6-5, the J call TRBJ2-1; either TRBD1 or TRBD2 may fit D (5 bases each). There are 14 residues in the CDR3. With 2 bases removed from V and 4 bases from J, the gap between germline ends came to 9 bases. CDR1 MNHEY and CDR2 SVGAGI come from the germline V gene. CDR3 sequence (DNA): TGTGCCAGCAGTTACGGGACGGTATACAATGAGCAGTTCTTC. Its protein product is CASSYGTVYNEQFF.

CDR3 sequence: CASSIGTSGELFF. For the CDR3, the DNA is TGTGCCAGCAGCATAGGGACGTCCGGGGAGCTGTTTTTT. This chain joins TRBV9 and TRBJ2-2; D is possibly TRBD1 or TRBD2 (5 bases each). V was clipped by 4 bases and J by 6 bases, with 10 bases between them. CDR1 SGDLS and CDR2 YYNGEE come from the germline V gene. This CDR3 spans 13 amino acids.

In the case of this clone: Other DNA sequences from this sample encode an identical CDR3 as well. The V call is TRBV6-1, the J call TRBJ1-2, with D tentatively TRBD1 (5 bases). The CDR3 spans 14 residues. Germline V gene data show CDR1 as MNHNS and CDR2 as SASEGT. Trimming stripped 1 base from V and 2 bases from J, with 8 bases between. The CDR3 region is CASSEVGGNYGYTF. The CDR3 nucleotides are TGTGCCAGCAGTGAAGTGGGGGGGAACTATGGCTACACCTTC.

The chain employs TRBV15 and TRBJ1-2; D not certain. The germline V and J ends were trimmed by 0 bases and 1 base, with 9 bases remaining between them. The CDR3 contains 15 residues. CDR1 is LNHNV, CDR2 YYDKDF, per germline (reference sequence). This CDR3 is CATSRDRSDNYGYTF. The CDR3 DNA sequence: TGTGCCACCAGCAGAGATCGGTCCGATAACTATGGCTACACCTTC. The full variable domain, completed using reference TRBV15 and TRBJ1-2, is DAMVIQNPRYQVTQFGKPVTLSCSQTLNHNVMYWYQQKSSQAPKLLFHYYDKDFNNEADTPDNFQSRRPNTSFCFLDIRSPGLGDTAMYLCATSRDRSDNYGYTFGSGTRLTVV.

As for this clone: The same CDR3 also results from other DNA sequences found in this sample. In DNA form, the CDR3 reads TGTGCCTGGAGTGTACCAGGGGGAGGCTACACCTTC. Protein product: CAWSVPGGGYTF. The chain carries TRBV30 and TRBJ1-2; 7 bases are shared with TRBD1. Germline values: CDR1 GTSNPN, CDR2 SVGIG (reference sequence). The V gene end was trimmed by 0 bases and the J gene end by 8 bases; junction bases not matched to a gene: 3. The CDR3 extends over 12 amino acids.

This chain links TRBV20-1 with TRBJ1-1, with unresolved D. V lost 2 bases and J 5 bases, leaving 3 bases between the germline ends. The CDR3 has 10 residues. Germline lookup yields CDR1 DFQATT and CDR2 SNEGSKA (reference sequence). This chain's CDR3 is CSARTTEAFF. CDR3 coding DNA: TGCAGTGCTAGAACGACTGAAGCTTTCTTT.